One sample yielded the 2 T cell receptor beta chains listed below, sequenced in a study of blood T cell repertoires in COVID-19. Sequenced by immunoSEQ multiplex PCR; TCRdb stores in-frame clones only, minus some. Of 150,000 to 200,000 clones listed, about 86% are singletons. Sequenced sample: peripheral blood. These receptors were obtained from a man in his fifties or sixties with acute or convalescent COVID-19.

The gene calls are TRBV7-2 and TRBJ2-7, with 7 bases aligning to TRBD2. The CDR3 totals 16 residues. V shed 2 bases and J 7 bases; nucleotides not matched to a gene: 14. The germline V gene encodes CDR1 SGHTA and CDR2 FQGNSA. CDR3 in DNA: TGTGCCAGCAGCTTATCGAGTGGGGGGGGATCGGGAGAGCAGTACTTC. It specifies CASSLSSGGGSGEQYF.

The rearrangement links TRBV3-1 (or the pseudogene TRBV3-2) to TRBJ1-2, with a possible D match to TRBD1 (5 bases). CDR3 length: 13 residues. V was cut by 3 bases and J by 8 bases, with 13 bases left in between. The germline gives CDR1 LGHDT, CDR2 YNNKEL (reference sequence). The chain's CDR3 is CASSQGDSGGYTF. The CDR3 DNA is TGTGCCAGCAGCCAGGGGGACTCCGGCGGCTACACCTTC.